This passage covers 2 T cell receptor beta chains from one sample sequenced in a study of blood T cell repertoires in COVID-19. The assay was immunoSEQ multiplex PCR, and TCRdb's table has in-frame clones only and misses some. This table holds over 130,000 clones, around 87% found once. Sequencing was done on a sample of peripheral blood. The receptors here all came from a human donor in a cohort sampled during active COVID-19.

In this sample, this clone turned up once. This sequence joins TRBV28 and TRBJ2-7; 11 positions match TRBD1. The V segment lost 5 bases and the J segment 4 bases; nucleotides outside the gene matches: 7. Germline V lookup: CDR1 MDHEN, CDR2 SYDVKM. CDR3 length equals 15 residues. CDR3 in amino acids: CASSRPDRGLYEQYF. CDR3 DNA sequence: TGTGCCAGCAGTCGACCGGACAGGGGGCTGTACGAGCAGTACTTC.

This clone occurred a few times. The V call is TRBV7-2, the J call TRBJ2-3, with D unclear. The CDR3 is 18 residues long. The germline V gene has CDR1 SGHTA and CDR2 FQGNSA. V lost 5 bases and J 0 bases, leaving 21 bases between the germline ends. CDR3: CASSPSRITQASTDTQYF. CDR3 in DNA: TGTGCCAGCAGCCCGTCGCGGATTACCCAAGCTAGCACAGATACGCAGTATTTT. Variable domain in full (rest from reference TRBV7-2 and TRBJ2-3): GAGVSQSPSNKVTEKGKDVELRCDPISGHTALYWYRQSLGQGLEFLIYFQGNSAPDKSGLPSDRFSAERTGGSVSTLTIQRTQQEDSAVYLCASSPSRITQASTDTQYFGPGTRLTVL.